Sequencing of this TCR beta chain was carried out in a study of molecular identifiers for immune sequencing clone quantification. Study-wide background: Replicate RNA came from about 20,000 or 100,000 naive CD8 cells and was split five ways, and four parts were sequenced. Notes on the study in general: Shared barcodes on identical TCR molecules could underestimate the sizes of highly expanded clones.

CDR1 and CDR2 (germline): MNHNS, SASEGT. The CDR3 is 16 amino acids. Trimming took 6 bases from V and 4 from J, leaving 22 bases between them. TCRdb ran MiXCR on the PCR reads and lists one entry per CDR3 protein. The sample records about half a million distinct CDR3 sequences, 20% to 25% being singletons. Turning to this clonotype: Its antigen is not identified.

Libraries of naive CD8 cells were prepared from 20,000 to 1,000,000 sorted cells using 10%, 30% or 50% RNA. Input material: naive CD8+ T cells from blood, with Jurkat cell RNA spiked in. Subset described: FACS-sorted CD8+CD4-CCR7+CD45RA+ naive T cells. The rearrangement uses TRBV6-1 and TRBJ2-7, with D uncertain. The clonotype comes from a human donor in good health. Some libraries in this study had Jurkat cell RNA spiked in. The CDR3 reads CASRTVGVEALYEQYF. DNA for the CDR3: TGTGCCAGCAGGACCGTGGGCGTCGAAGCCTTATACGAGCAGTACTTC.